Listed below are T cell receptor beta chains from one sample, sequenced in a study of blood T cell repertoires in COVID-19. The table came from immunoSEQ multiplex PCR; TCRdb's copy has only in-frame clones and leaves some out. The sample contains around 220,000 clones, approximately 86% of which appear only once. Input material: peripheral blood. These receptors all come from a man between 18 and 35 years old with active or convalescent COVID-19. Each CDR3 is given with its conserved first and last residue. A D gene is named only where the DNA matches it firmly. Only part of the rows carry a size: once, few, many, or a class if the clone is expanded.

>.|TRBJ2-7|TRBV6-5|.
TGTGCCAGTGGGAGAGGGTTTACCTACGAGCAGTACTTC
CASGRGFTYEQYF
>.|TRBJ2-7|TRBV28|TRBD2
TGTGCCAGCAGGATAGGACTAGCGGGAGGGTCCGAGCAGTACTTC
CASRIGLAGGSEQYF
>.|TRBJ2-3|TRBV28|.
TGTGCCAGCAGCTTACCCACGCAGGGTCGTACGCAGTATTTT
CASSLPTQGRTQYF
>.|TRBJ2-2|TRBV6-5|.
TGTGCCAGCACCCAAAACACCGGGGAGCTGTTTTTT
CASTQNTGELFF
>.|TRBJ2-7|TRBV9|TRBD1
TGTGCCAGCAGCCCAGGGACAGCATCCTACGAGCAGTACTTC
CASSPGTASYEQYF
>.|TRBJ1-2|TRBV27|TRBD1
TGTGCCAGCAGCCTTTTAATGGGACAGGGTGAAGGCTACACCTTC
CASSLLMGQGEGYTF
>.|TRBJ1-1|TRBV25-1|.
TGTGCCAGCCGGGGGGGGGATAACACTGAAGCTTTCTTT
CASRGGDNTEAFF
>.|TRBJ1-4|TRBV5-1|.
TGCGCCAGCAGCTTGGGGTTTGCGGGTGAAAAACTGTTTTTT
CASSLGFAGEKLFF
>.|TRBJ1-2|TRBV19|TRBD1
TGTGCCAGTAGTACCCGGGACAGGGGCGGCTACACCTTC
CASSTRDRGGYTF
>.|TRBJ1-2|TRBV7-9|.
TGTGCCAGCAGCTTTTCAAATTACTATGGCTACACCTTC
CASSFSNYYGYTF
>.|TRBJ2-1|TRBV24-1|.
TGTGCCACCAGTGTTGCAGGCAAATCCTACAATGAGCAGTTCTTC
CATSVAGKSYNEQFF
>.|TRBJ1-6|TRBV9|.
TGTGCCAGCAGCGAACAGGGTTTGAATTCACCCCTCCACTTT
CASSEQGLNSPLHF
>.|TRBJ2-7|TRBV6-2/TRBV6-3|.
TGTGCCAGCAGTTTCGACAGGTCTAGCTCCTACGAGCAGTACTTC
CASSFDRSSSYEQYF
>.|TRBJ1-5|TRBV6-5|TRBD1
TGTGCCAGCAGTTACTCGGACAGGGGGACCCAGCATTTT
CASSYSDRGTQHF
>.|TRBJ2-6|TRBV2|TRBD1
TGTGCCAGCAGGCCCAGGACAGGGGCTATCTCTGGGGCCAACGTCCTGACTTTC
CASRPRTGAISGANVLTF
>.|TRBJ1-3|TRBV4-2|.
TGTGCCAGCAGCTCAACGCCCGCAGGGCCTGGAAACACCATATATTTT
CASSSTPAGPGNTIYF
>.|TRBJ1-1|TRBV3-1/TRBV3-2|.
TGTGCCAGCAGCCTACGGACAGACAGAGCTGAAGCTTTCTTT
CASSLRTDRAEAFF
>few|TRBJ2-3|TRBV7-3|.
TGTGCCAGCAGCTTAAGTAGAGGGAGCACAGATACGCAGTATTTT
CASSLSRGSTDTQYF
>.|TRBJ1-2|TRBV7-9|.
TGTGCCAGCAGCCAGGACAGCCCAATCTATGGCTACACCTTC
CASSQDSPIYGYTF
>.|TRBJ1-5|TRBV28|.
TGTGCCAGCAGTTTCCCCGTCCCCATCCGGGGCAATCAGCCCCAGCATTTT
CASSFPVPIRGNQPQHF
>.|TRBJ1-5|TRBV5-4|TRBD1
TGTGCCAGCAGCTTGGGGCAGGGGGACAATCAGCCCCAGCATTTT
CASSLGQGDNQPQHF
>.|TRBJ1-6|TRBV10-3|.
TGTGCCATCAGATCCTCGGCGGGGCTTAATGATTCACCCCTCCACTTT
CAIRSSAGLNDSPLHF
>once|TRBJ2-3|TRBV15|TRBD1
TGTGCCACCAGCAGACCGGGACAGGGTATAGATACGCAGTATTTT
CATSRPGQGIDTQYF
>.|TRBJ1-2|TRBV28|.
TGTGCCAGCAGTTTAGCGGGGAATGGCATGGATGGCTACACCTTC
CASSLAGNGMDGYTF
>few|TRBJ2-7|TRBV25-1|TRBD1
TGTGCCAGCAGTGAGGGACAGGTAGGTTCCTACGAGCAGTACTTC
CASSEGQVGSYEQYF
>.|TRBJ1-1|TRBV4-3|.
TGCGCCAGCAGCCAAGTCCAGGGCGCTGAAGCTTTCTTT
CASSQVQGAEAFF
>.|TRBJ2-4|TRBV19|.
TGTGCCAGTAGCCCTCAGTGGGGGGACGGAAACATTCAGTACTTC
CASSPQWGDGNIQYF
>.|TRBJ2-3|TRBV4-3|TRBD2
TGCGCCAGCAGCCAAGATTTCGCGGGAGCGACCGCAGATACGCAGTATTTT
CASSQDFAGATADTQYF
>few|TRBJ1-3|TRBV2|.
TGTGCCAGCAGTGAAGAGAACTGGAGCTCCGGAAACACCATATATTTT
CASSEENWSSGNTIYF
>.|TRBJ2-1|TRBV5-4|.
TGTGCCAGCAGCGGGGGCCCAGGGATTGGGGATGAGCAGTTCTTC
CASSGGPGIGDEQFF
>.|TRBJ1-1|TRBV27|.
TGTGCCAGCAGTGTTCGGTCTCTGAACACTGAAGCTTTCTTT
CASSVRSLNTEAFF
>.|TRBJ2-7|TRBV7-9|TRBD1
TGTGCCAGCAGCTTAGCTGGGACAGGGTGGTCCTACGAGCAGTACTTC
CASSLAGTGWSYEQYF
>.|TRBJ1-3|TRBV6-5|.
TGTGCCAGCAGTTCGGGCGGGGTTAGATCTGGAAACACCATATATTTT
CASSSGGVRSGNTIYF
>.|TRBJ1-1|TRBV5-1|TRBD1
TGCGCCAGCAGCTTGACAGGGGATCGAACTGAAGCTTTCTTT
CASSLTGDRTEAFF
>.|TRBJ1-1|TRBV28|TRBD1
TGTGCCAGCAGTTTACTCCGGACAGGGGGCTTGAACACTGAAGCTTTCTTT
CASSLLRTGGLNTEAFF
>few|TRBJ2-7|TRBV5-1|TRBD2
TGCGCCAGCAGCTTGGGTCGGGCTAGCGGGAGCTACGAGCAGTACTTC
CASSLGRASGSYEQYF
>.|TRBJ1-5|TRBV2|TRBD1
TGTGCCAGCAGTGGGGGACAGGGCAGCAATCAGCCCCAGCATTTT
CASSGGQGSNQPQHF
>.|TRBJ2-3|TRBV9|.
TGTGCCAGCAGCGTAGAAAGTCTGAGAGATACGCAGTATTTT
CASSVESLRDTQYF
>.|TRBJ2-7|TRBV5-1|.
TGCGCCAGCAGCTTGCAGGGGACCATCCAACCATACTACGAGCAGTACTTC
CASSLQGTIQPYYEQYF
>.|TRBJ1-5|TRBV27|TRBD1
TGTGCCAGCAATCCGACAGGGGGCGAAGGTCAGCCCCAGCATTTT
CASNPTGGEGQPQHF